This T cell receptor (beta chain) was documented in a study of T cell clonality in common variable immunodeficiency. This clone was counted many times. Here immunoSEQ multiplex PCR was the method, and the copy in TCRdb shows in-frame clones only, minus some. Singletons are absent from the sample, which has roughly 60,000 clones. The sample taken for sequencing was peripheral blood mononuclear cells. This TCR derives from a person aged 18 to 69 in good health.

The CDR3 region is CASALYRVTNEKLFF. Incomplete CDR3 DNA: TGTGCCAGCGCACTTTACAGGGTTACTAATGAAAAA. The chain combines TRBV7-8 with TRBJ1-4, with D tentatively TRBD1 (6 bases). The sequence runs out 3 residues before the end of the CDR3; the remainder is reconstructed from the germline J gene. The ends were cut back, 8 bases at V and 2 bases at J, with 15 bases in the middle. Looked up from germline, CDR1 is SGHVS and CDR2 is FQNEAQ. CDR3 length: 15 amino acids.